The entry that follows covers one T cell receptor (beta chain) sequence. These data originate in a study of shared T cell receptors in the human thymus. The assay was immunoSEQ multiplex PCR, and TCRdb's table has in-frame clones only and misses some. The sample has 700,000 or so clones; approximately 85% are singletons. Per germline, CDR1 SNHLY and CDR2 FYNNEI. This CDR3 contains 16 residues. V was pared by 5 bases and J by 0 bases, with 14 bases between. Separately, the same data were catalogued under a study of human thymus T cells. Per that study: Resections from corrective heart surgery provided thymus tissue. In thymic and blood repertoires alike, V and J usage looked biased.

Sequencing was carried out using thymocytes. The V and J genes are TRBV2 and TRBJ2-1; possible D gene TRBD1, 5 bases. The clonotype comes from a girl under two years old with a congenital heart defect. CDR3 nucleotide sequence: TGTGCCAGCAGTTTCTACAGGCATAGCTCCTACAATGAGCAGTTCTTC. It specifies CASSFYRHSSYNEQFF.